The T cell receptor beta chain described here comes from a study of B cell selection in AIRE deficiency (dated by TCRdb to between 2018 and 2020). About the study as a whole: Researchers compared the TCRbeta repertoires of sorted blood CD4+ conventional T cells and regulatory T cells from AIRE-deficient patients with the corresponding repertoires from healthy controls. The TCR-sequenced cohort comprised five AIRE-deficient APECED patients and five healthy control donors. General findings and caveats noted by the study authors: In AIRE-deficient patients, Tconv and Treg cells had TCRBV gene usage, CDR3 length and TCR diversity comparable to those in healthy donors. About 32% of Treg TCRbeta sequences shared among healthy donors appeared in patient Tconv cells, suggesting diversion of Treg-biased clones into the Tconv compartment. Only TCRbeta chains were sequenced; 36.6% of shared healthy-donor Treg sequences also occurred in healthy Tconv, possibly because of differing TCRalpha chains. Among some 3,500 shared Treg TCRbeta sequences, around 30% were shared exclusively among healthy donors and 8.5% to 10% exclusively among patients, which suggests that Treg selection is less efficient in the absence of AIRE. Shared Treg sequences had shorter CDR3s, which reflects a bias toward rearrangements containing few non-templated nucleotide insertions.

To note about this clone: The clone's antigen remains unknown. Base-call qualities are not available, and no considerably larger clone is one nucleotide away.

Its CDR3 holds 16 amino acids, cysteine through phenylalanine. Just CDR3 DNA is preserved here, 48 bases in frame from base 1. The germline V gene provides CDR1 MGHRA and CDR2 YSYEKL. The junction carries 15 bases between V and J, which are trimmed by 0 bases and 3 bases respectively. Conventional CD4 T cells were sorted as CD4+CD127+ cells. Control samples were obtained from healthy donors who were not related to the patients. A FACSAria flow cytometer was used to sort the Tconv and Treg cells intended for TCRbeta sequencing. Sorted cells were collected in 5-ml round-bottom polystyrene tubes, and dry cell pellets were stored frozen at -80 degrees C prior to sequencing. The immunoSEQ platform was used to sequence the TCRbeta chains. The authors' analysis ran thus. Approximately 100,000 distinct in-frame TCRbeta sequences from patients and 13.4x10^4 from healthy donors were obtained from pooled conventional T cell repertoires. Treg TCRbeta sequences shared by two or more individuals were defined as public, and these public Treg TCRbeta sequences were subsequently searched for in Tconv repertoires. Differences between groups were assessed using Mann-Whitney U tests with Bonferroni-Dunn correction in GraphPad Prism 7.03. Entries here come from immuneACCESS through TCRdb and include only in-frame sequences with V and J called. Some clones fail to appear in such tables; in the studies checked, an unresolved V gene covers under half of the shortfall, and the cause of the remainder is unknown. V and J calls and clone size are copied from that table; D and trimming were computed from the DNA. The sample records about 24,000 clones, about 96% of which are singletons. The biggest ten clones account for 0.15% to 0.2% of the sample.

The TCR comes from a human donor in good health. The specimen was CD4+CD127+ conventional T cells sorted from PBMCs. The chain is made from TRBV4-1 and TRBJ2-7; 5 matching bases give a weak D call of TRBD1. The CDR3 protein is CASSQDEARRGYEQYF. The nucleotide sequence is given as TGCGCCAGCAGCCAAGATGAGGCTAGAAGGGGCTACGAGCAGTACTTC.